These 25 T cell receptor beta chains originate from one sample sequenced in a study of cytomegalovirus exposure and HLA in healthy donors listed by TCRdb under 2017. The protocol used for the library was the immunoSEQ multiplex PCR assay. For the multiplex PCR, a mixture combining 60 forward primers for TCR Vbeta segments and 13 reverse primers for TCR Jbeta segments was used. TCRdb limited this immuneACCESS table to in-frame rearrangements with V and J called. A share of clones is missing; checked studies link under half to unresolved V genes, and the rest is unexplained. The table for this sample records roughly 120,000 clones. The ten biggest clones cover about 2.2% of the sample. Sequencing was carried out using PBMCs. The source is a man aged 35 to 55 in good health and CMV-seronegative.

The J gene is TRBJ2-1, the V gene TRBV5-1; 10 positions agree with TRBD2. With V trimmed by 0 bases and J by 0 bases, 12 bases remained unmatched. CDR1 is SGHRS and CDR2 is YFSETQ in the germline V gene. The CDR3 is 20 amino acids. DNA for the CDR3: TGCGCCAGCAGCTTGGCCGTAGCGGGAGGCTACTCCTACTCCTACAATGAGCAGTTCTTC. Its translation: CASSLAVAGGYSYSYNEQFF.

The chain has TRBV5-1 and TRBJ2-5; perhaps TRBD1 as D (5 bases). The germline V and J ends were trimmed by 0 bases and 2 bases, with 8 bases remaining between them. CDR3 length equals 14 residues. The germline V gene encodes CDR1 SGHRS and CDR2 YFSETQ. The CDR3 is CASSLGQLQETQYF. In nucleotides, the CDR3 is TGCGCCAGCAGCTTGGGACAGTTACAAGAGACCCAGTACTTC.

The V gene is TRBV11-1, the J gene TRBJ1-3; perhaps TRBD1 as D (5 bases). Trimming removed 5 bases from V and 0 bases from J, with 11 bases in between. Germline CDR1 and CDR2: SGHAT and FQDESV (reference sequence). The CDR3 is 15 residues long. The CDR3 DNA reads TGTGCCAGCAGCCCAGACGGACACTCTGGAAACACCATATATTTT. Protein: CASSPDGHSGNTIYF.

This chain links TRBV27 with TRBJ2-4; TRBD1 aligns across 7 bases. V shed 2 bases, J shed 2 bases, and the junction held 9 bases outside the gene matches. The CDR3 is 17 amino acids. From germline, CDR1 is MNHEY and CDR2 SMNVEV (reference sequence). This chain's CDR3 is CASSLRLTGETKNIQYF. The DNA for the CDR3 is TGTGCCAGCAGTTTACGGCTTACAGGGGAAACCAAAAACATTCAGTACTTC.

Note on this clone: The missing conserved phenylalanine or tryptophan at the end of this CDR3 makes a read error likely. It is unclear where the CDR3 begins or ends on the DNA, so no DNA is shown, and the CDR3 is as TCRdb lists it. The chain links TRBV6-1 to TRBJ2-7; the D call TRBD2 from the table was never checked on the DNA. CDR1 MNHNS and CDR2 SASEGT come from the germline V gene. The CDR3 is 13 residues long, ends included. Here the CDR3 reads CASSEERTSGASL.

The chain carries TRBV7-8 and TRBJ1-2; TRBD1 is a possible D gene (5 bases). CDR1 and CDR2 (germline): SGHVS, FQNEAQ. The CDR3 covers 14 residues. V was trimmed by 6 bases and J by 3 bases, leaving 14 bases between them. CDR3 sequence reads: CASRRSRGDYGYTF. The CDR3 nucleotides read TGTGCCAGCAGACGTTCTAGGGGCGACTATGGCTACACCTTC.

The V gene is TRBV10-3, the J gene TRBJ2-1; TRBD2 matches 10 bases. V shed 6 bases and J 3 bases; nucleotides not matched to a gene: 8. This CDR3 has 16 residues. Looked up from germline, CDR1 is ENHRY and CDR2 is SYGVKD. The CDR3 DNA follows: TGTGCCATCAGCGTGGGAGGGACTAGCGACTACAATGAGCAGTTCTTC. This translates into CAISVGGTSDYNEQFF.

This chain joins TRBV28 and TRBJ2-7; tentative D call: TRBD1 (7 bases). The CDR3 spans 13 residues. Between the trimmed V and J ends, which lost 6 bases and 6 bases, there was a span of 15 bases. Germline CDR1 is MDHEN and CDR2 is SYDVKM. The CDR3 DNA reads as TGTGCCAGCAGGCGGGGACAGTCTCCCGAGCAGTACTTC. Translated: CASRRGQSPEQYF.

Here the CDR3 DNA reads TGTGCCAGCAGTTCCGACGACATACTAGGCAAGGAAAAACTGTTTTTT. Residues: CASSSDDILGKEKLFF. The chain joins TRBV28 to TRBJ1-4, with D uncertain. V lost 4 bases and J lost 8, with 20 bases in between. The CDR3 runs to 16 residues. Germline assignment: CDR1 MDHEN and CDR2 SYDVKM.

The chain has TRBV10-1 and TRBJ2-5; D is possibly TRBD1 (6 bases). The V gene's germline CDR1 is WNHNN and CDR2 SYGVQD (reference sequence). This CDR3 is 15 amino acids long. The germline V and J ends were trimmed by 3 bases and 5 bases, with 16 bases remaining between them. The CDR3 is CASSESAGVWETQYF. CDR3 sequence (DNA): TGCGCCAGCAGTGAATCAGCAGGGGTGTGGGAGACCCAGTACTTC.

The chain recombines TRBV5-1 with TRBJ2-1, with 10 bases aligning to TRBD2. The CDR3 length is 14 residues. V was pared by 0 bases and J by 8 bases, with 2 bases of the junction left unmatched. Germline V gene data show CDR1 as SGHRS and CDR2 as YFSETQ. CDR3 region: CASSLEREGDEQFF. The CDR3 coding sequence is TGCGCCAGCAGCTTGGAGCGGGAGGGGGATGAGCAGTTCTTC.

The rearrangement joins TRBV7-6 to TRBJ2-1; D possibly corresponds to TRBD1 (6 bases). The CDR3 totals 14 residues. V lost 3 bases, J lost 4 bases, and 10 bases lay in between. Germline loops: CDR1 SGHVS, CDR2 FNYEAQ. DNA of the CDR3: TGTGCCAGCAGCTTTACAGGGTGGTACAATGAGCAGTTCTTC. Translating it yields CASSFTGWYNEQFF.

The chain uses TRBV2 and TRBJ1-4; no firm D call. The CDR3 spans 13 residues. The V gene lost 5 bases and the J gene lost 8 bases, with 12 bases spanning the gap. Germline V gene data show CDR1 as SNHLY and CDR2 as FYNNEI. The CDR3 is CASSRRESEKLFF. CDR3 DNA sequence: TGTGCCAGCAGTCGGCGGGAGTCGGAAAAACTGTTTTTT.

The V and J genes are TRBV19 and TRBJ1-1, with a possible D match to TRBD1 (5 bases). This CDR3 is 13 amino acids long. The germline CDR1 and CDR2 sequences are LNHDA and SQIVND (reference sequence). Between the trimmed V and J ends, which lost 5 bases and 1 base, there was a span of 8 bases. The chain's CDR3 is CASSVGQNTEAFF. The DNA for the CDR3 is TGTGCCAGTAGTGTTGGACAGAACACTGAAGCTTTCTTT.

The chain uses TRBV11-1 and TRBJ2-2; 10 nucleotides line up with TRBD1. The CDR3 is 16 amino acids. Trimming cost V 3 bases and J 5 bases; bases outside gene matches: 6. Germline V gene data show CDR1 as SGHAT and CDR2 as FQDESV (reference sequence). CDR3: CASSLGDRGGTGELFF. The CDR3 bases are TGTGCCAGCAGCTTGGGGGACAGGGGAGGGACCGGGGAGCTGTTTTTT.

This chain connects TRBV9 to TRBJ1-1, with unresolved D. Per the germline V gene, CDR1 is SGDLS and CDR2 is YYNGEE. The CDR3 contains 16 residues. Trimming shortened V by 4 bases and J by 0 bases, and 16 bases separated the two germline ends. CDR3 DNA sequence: TGTGCCAGCAGCCCCCTACAGCGACTAATGAACACTGAAGCTTTCTTT. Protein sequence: CASSPLQRLMNTEAFF.

CDR3 in DNA: TGTGCCAGCACCCGACAGGGATCGAACACCGGGGAGCTGTTTTTT. Translating it yields CASTRQGSNTGELFF. V gene TRBV6-5 combines with J gene TRBJ2-2, with 7 bases that match TRBD1. The V gene end was trimmed by 7 bases and the J gene end by 0 bases; junction bases not matched to a gene: 5. The CDR3 extends over 15 amino acids. Germline V gene sequence: CDR1 MNHEY, CDR2 SVGAGI.

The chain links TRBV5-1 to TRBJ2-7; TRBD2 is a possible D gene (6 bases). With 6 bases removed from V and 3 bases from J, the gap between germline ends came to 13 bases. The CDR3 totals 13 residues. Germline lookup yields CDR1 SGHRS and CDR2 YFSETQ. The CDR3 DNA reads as TGCGCCAGCACCCTGGAGGGGAACTACGAGCAGTACTTC. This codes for CASTLEGNYEQYF.

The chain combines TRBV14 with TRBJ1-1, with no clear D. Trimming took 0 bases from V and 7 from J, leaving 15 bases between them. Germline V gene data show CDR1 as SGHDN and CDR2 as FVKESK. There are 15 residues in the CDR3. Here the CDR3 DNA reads TGTGCCAGCAGCCAAGAACATGGGCGCTCCAGTGAAGCTTTCTTT. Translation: CASSQEHGRSSEAFF.

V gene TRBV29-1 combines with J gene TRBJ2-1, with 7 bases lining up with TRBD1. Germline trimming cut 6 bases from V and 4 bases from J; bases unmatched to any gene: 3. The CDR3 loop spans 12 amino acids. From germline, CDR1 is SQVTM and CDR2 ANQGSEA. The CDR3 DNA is TGCAGCGTGGGACAGCTTTACAATGAGCAGTTCTTC. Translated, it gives CSVGQLYNEQFF.

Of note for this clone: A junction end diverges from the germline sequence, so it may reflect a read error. The CDR3 here is CASSLTRQAGELFF. CDR3 in DNA: TGTGCTAGCAGCTTAACACGGCAGGCCGGGGAGCTGTTTTTT. The chain uses TRBV7-7 and TRBJ2-2, with D unresolved. The CDR3 is 14 amino acids. Germline loops: CDR1 SSHAT, CDR2 FNYEAQ (reference sequence).

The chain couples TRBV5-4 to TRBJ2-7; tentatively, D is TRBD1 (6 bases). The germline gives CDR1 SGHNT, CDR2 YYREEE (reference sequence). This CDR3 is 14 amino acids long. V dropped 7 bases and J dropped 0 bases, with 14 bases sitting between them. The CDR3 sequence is CASRRGDSSYEQYF. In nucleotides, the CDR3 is TGTGCCAGCCGCAGGGGCGATAGCTCCTACGAGCAGTACTTC. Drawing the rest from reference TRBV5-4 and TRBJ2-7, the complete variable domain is ETGVTQSPTHLIKTRGQQVTLRCSSQSGHNTVSWYQQALGQGPQFIFQYYREEENGRGNFPPRFSGLQFPNYSSELNVNALELDDSALYLCASRRGDSSYEQYFGPGTRLTVT.

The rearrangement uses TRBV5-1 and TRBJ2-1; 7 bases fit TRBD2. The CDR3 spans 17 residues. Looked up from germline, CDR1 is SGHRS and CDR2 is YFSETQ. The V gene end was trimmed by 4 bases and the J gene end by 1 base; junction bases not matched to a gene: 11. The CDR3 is CASSIELAAGSYNEQFF. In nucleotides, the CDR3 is TGCGCCAGCAGCATCGAACTTGCAGCGGGGTCCTACAATGAGCAGTTCTTC.

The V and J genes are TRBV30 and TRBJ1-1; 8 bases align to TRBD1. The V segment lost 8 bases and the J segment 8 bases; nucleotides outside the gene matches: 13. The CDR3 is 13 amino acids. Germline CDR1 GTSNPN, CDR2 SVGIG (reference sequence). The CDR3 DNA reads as TGTGCCCAAAGTTCCAGGGGGCCTTCGGAAGCTTTCTTT. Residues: CAQSSRGPSEAFF.

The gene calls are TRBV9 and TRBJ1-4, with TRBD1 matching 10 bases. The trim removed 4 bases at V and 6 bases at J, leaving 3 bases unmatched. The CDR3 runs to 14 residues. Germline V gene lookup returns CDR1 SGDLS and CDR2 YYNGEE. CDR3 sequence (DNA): TGTGCCAGCAGCTTAGGACAGGGGGATGAAAAACTGTTTTTT. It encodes CASSLGQGDEKLFF. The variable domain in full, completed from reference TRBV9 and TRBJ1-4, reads DSGVTQTPKHLITATGQRVTLRCSPRSGDLSVYWYQQSLDQGLQFLIQYYNGEERAKGNILERFSAQQFPDLHSELNLSSLELGDSALYFCASSLGQGDEKLFFGSGTQLSVL.